A selection of T cell receptor beta chains follows, all from one sample in a study of shared clonotypes between healthy human individuals. Sequencing used immunoSEQ multiplex PCR; TCRdb keeps in-frame clones, though not all of them. The profile shows roughly 2.1 million clones, approximately 94% of them singletons. Sequencing input: naive CD8+ T cells from PBMCs. Source of these receptors: a young man in good health. Some clones in this sample may be carry-over from other donors' samples. Each CDR3 is given with its conserved first and last residue. The order of the fields is clone size, V gene, D gene, J gene, CDR3 DNA, CDR3 protein. The D gene is left open where the match is weak. Clone size is not always given. Where it is, it says once, few, many or a class for expanded clones.

NA,TRBV27,TRBD1,TRBJ1-1,TGTGCCAGCAGTCCGAGGGACAGGGGATGGAAAACTGAAGCTTTCTTT,CASSPRDRGWKTEAFF
NA,TRBV9,NA,TRBJ2-2,TGTGCCAGCAGCTCCGCGAACAGGGTTGCCGGGGAGCTGTTTTTT,CASSSANRVAGELFF
NA,TRBV7-2,NA,TRBJ2-7,TGTGCCAGCAGCCTAGGTTCGATAAGCGGTACCTACGAGCAGTACTTC,CASSLGSISGTYEQYF
NA,TRBV7-3,NA,TRBJ2-2,TGTGCCAGCAGCTCCGGGACTCCCAACACCGGGGAGCTGTTTTTT,CASSSGTPNTGELFF
few,TRBV29-1,NA,TRBJ1-1,TGCAGCGTTGGTCAGGGGACTGAAGCTTTCTTT,CSVGQGTEAFF
NA,TRBV11-2,NA,TRBJ2-7,TGTGCCAGCAGCTTGAGGTACAACTACGAGCAGTACTTC,CASSLRYNYEQYF
NA,TRBV6-6,TRBD1,TRBJ2-7,TGTGCCAGCACCTTGGACAGGGGGGACGACGAGCAGTACTTC,CASTLDRGDDEQYF
NA,TRBV4-1,TRBD2,TRBJ2-7,TGCGCCAGCAGCCAAGGGGAGGGAGCGACCTACGAGCAGTACTTC,CASSQGEGATYEQYF
NA,TRBV27,TRBD2,TRBJ2-5,TGTGCCAGCAGTTCGAAGCGGGGGAATAGGACCCAGTACTTC,CASSSKRGNRTQYF
NA,TRBV7-9,NA,TRBJ2-1,TGTGCCAGCAGCTTAGGCACTTCGAGTGAGCAGTTCTTC,CASSLGTSSEQFF
NA,TRBV28,TRBD1,TRBJ1-5,TGTGCCAGCAGTCTGGGGACAGTCAATCAGCCCCAGCATTTT,CASSLGTVNQPQHF
NA,TRBV29-1,TRBD2,TRBJ2-3,TGCAGCGTTATAGCGGGAGCCGCAGATACGCAGTATTTT,CSVIAGAADTQYF
NA,TRBV15,NA,TRBJ2-1,NA,CATSRVASGIDPEFF
NA,TRBV6-5,TRBD1,TRBJ1-2,TGTGCCAGCAGTTACTCCGAGGGACAGAACTATGGCTACACCTTC,CASSYSEGQNYGYTF
NA,TRBV9,NA,TRBJ1-1,TGTGCCAGCAGCACTGCCGGACAGATTAACACTGAAGCTTTCTTT,CASSTAGQINTEAFF
NA,TRBV27,NA,TRBJ2-5,TGTGCCAGCAGTTACCGACTAGAGTCGGCGGAGACCCAGTACTTC,CASSYRLESAETQYF
NA,TRBV7-9,TRBD1,TRBJ2-6,TGTGCCAGCAGCTTAGTAGACCCAGGGGGCTCTGGGGCCAACGTCCTGACTTTC,CASSLVDPGGSGANVLTF